The clone carrying this TCR beta chain appeared once. This entry comes from a study of T cell changes during pregnancy in multiple sclerosis. TCRdb's copy holds only in-frame clones and misses some; the assay was immunoSEQ multiplex PCR. The repertoire holds tens of thousands of clones, with about 91% as singletons. The CDR3 is 15 residues long. Germline-derived CDR1 and CDR2 are SGHKS and YYEKEE (reference sequence). V trimming: 5 bases; J trimming: 2 bases; junction bases outside the gene matches: 7. The sample was CD4+ T cells from peripheral blood mononuclear cells, taken after pregnancy. V and J are TRBV5-5 and TRBJ2-3; 8 nucleotides agree with TRBD2. This sequence was found in a female donor with multiple sclerosis, enrolled in a pregnancy study. As DNA, the CDR3 is TGTGCCAGCAGTGTAGGCGGGGGGCTCACAGATACGCAGTATTTT. It yields the protein CASSVGGGLTDTQYF.